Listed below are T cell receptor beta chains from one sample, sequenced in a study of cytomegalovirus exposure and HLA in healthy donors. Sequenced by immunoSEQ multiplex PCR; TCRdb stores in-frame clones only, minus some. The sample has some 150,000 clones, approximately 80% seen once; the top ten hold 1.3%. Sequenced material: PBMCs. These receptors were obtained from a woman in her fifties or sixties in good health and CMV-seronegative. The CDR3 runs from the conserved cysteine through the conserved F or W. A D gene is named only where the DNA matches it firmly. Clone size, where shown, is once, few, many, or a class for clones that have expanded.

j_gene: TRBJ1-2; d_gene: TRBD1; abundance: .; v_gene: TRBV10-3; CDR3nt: TGTGCCATCAGTGAGACAGGGGCGGGTGGCTACACCTTC; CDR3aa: CAISETGAGGYTF
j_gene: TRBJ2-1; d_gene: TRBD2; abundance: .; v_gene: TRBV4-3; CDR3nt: TGCGCCAGCAGCCAAGCTAGCGGGGTGTACAATGAGCAGTTCTTC; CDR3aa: CASSQASGVYNEQFF
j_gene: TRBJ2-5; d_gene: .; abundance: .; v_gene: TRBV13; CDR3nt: TGTGCCAGCAGCCCGAGCATAGGACTTAGGGAGACCCAGTACTTC; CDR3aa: CASSPSIGLRETQYF
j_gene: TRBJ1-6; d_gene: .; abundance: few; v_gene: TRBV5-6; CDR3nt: TGTGCCAGCAGCTTGCCAATCGGGGGGGGTCGGTCACCCCTCCACTTT; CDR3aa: CASSLPIGGGRSPLHF
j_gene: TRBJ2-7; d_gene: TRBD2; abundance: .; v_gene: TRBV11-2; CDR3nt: TGTGCCAGCAGCAAAGGACTAGCGGGAGCATTCAACGAGCAGTATTTC; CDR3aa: CASSKGLAGAFNEQYF
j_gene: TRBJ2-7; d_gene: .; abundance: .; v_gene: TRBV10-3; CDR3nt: TGTGCCATCAGCTTTAGTGAGGGCTACGAGCAGTACTTC; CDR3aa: CAISFSEGYEQYF
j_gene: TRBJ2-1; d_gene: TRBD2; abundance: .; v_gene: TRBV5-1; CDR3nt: TGCGCCAGCAAGGCCGGACTAGCGGGAAGTCCTGAGCAGTTCTTC; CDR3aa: CASKAGLAGSPEQFF
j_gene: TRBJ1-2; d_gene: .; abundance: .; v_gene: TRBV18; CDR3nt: TGTGCCAGCTCAGCCGGGGCTAACTATGGCTACACCTTC; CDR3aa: CASSAGANYGYTF
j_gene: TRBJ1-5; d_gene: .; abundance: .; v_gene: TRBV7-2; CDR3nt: TGTGCCAGCAGCCCCGGACACTCCCGAAATCAGCCCCAGCATTTT; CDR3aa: CASSPGHSRNQPQHF
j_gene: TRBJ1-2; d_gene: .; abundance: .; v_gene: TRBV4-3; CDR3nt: TGCGCCAGCAGCCAAGAACGACAGTATCACGGCTACACCTTC; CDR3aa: CASSQERQYHGYTF
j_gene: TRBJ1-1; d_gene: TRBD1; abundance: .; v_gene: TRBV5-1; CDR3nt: TGCGCCAGCAGCTTGGGCGCAGGGGGCGGGACTGAAGCTTTCTTT; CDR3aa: CASSLGAGGGTEAFF
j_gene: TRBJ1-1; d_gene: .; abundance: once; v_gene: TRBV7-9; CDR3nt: TGTTCCAGCAGCTGGGCGGGCACTGAAGCTTTCTTT; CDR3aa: CSSSWAGTEAFF
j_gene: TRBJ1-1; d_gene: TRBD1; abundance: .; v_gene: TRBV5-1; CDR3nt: TGCGCCAGCAGCGACCATAGGACAGGAAACACTGAAGCTTTCTTT; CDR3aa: CASSDHRTGNTEAFF
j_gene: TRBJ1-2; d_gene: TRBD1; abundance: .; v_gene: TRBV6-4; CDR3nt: TGTGCCAGCAGTGACGCGGACAGGGTGACGGGTGGCTACACCTTC; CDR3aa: CASSDADRVTGGYTF
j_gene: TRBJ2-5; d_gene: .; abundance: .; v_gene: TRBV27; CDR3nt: TGTGCCAGCAGTCTAGAGGGGGGGGTGACCCAGTACTTC; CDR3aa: CASSLEGGVTQYF
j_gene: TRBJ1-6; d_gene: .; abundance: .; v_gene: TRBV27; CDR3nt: TGTGCCAGCAGTTCAAATTATAATTCACCCCTCCACTTT; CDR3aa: CASSSNYNSPLHF
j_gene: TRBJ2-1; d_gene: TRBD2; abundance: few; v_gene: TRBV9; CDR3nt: TGTGCCAGCAGCGTAGGAGTTTTAGCGGGAGCGGGGGAGCAGTTCTTC; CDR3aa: CASSVGVLAGAGEQFF
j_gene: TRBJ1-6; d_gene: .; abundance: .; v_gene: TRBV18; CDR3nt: TGTGCCAGCTCACCTAAACAGGGACCAGGTTCACCCCTCCACTTT; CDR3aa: CASSPKQGPGSPLHF
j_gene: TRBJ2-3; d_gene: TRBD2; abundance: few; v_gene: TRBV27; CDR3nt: TGTGCCAGCAGAAACCAGGGACTAGCGGGAGTAGGGACAGATACGCAGTATTTT; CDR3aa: CASRNQGLAGVGTDTQYF
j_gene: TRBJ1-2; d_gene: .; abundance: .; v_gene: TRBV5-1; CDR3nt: TGCGCCAGCAGAATAGAATCATGGGGAAAGCGGGAGTCTACGGGAGGCTACACCTTC; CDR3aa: CASRIESWGKRESTGGYTF
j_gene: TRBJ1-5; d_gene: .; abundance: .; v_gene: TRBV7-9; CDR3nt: TGTGCCAGCAGCGCAGGGTCCCCCAATCAGCCCCAGCATTTT; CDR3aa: CASSAGSPNQPQHF
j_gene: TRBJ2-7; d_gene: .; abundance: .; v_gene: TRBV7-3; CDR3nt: TGTGCCAGCAGCTTTCCACAGGGTGGCGAGCAGTACTTC; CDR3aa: CASSFPQGGEQYF
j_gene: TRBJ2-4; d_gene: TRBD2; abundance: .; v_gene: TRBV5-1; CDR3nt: TGCGCCAGCAGCTCGACTAGCGGGAAAAACATTCAGTACTTC; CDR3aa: CASSSTSGKNIQYF
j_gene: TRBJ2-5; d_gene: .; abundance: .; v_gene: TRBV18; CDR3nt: TGTGCCAGCTCCCGTAGCGCCGACCTTAAAGAGACCCAGTACTTC; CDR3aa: CASSRSADLKETQYF
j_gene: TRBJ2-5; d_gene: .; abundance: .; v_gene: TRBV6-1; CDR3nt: TGTGCCAGCAGTGGGGGCTTCCCCCCGGAGACCCAGTACTTC; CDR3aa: CASSGGFPPETQYF